Listed below are T cell receptor beta chains from one sample, sequenced in a study of T cells in Graves' hyperthyroidism and ophthalmopathy. TCRdb re-called the multiplex PCR reads with MiXCR, one entry per CDR3 protein. The data show hundreds of thousands of distinct CDR3 sequences, with approximately 40% seen just once and approximately 8.7% held by the top ten. What was sequenced was blood. These receptors were taken from a man between 18 and 35 years old with Graves' hyperthyroidism. The CDR3 runs from the conserved cysteine through the conserved F or W. Fields, in order: J gene, V gene, D gene, clone size, CDR3 protein, CDR3 DNA. D genes are given only for firm matches. Clone size, where shown, is once, few, many, or a class for clones that have expanded.

j_call: TRBJ2-5; v_call: TRBV20-1; d_call: -; clone_size: -; cdr3_aa: CSAVGRETQYF; cdr3_nt: TGCAGTGCCGTTGGGCGAGAGACCCAGTACTTC
j_call: TRBJ1-2; v_call: TRBV2; d_call: -; clone_size: -; cdr3_aa: CASSSADGYYGYTF; cdr3_nt: TGTGCCAGCAGTTCCGCGGACGGATACTATGGCTACACCTTC
j_call: TRBJ1-6; v_call: TRBV20-1; d_call: TRBD1; clone_size: -; cdr3_aa: CSARTGGVDSPLHF; cdr3_nt: TGCAGTGCTCGGACAGGGGGCGTGGATTCACCCCTCCACTTT
j_call: TRBJ2-2; v_call: TRBV15; d_call: -; clone_size: -; cdr3_aa: CATSSVGAVDTGELFF; cdr3_nt: TGTGCCACCAGCAGTGTGGGAGCGGTAGACACCGGGGAGCTGTTTTTT
j_call: TRBJ2-6; v_call: TRBV10-3; d_call: -; clone_size: many; cdr3_aa: CASLLSGANVLTF; cdr3_nt: TGTGCCTCCCTACTCTCTGGGGCCAACGTCCTGACTTTC
j_call: TRBJ1-1; v_call: TRBV19; d_call: TRBD1; clone_size: many; cdr3_aa: CASLGQGETEAFF; cdr3_nt: TGTGCCAGCCTAGGACAGGGGGAGACTGAAGCTTTCTTT
j_call: TRBJ2-5; v_call: TRBV4-1; d_call: TRBD2; clone_size: -; cdr3_aa: CASSRLAGYQETQYF; cdr3_nt: TGCGCCAGCAGCCGACTAGCGGGGTACCAAGAGACCCAGTACTTC
j_call: TRBJ1-5; v_call: TRBV5-1; d_call: -; clone_size: -; cdr3_aa: CASSPTTGFDQPQHF; cdr3_nt: TGCGCCAGCAGCCCAACAACAGGGTTCGATCAGCCCCAGCATTTT
j_call: TRBJ1-2; v_call: TRBV12-3/TRBV12-4; d_call: TRBD1; clone_size: few; cdr3_aa: CASSFQAGQGRYGYTF; cdr3_nt: TGTGCCAGCAGTTTCCAGGCTGGACAGGGACGTTATGGCTACACCTTC
j_call: TRBJ2-7; v_call: TRBV7-8; d_call: TRBD1; clone_size: once; cdr3_aa: CASSSPTGSLYEQYF; cdr3_nt: TGTGCCAGCAGCTCACCGACAGGGAGTTTATACGAGCAGTACTTC
j_call: TRBJ2-2; v_call: TRBV5-1; d_call: -; clone_size: few; cdr3_aa: CASSLDSNRGELFF; cdr3_nt: TGCGCCAGCAGCTTGGATTCTAATCGCGGGGAGCTGTTTTTT
j_call: TRBJ2-7; v_call: TRBV7-2; d_call: -; clone_size: -; cdr3_aa: CASSLVRAGANEQYF; cdr3_nt: TGTGCCAGCAGCTTAGTCAGGGCTGGGGCCAACGAGCAGTACTTC
j_call: TRBJ2-5; v_call: TRBV9; d_call: TRBD2; clone_size: few; cdr3_aa: CASSADLAGVETQYF; cdr3_nt: TGTGCCAGCAGCGCTGACTTAGCGGGGGTGGAGACCCAGTACTTC
j_call: TRBJ1-1; v_call: TRBV20-1; d_call: -; clone_size: -; cdr3_aa: CSARNLVGGTEAFF; cdr3_nt: TGCAGTGCTAGGAACCTCGTGGGGGGCACTGAAGCTTTCTTT
j_call: TRBJ1-6; v_call: TRBV7-9; d_call: TRBD1; clone_size: many; cdr3_aa: CASGLQGVDSPLHF; cdr3_nt: TGTGCCAGCGGCCTGCAGGGGGTAGATTCACCCCTCCACTTT
j_call: TRBJ2-2; v_call: TRBV7-8; d_call: TRBD1; clone_size: few; cdr3_aa: CASSWTGDPGELFF; cdr3_nt: TGTGCCAGCAGCTGGACAGGGGATCCCGGGGAGCTGTTTTTT
j_call: TRBJ2-7; v_call: TRBV14; d_call: -; clone_size: few; cdr3_aa: CASKLPSYEQYF; cdr3_nt: TGTGCCAGCAAACTCCCCTCCTACGAGCAGTACTTC
j_call: TRBJ1-2; v_call: TRBV9; d_call: TRBD1; clone_size: many; cdr3_aa: CASSATGSSGYTF; cdr3_nt: TGTGCCAGCAGCGCGACAGGGTCAAGTGGCTACACCTTC
j_call: TRBJ1-3; v_call: TRBV6-1; d_call: -; clone_size: -; cdr3_aa: CASSPNRASSGNTIYF; cdr3_nt: TGTGCCAGCAGTCCTAACAGGGCCTCCTCTGGAAACACCATATATTTT
j_call: TRBJ1-1; v_call: TRBV20-1; d_call: -; clone_size: -; cdr3_aa: CSARGRWGTEAFF; cdr3_nt: TGCAGTGCTAGGGGACGATGGGGTACTGAAGCTTTCTTT
j_call: TRBJ1-6; v_call: TRBV13; d_call: -; clone_size: many; cdr3_aa: CASSLGQPNSPLHF; cdr3_nt: TGTGCCAGCAGCTTAGGACAGCCTAATTCACCCCTCCACTTT
j_call: TRBJ2-5; v_call: TRBV12-3/TRBV12-4; d_call: -; clone_size: few; cdr3_aa: CASSLRQGNLETQYF; cdr3_nt: TGTGCCAGCAGTTTAAGGCAGGGTAATTTGGAGACCCAGTACTTC
j_call: TRBJ1-1; v_call: TRBV12-3/TRBV12-4; d_call: -; clone_size: -; cdr3_aa: CASSSSSGAGKAEAFF; cdr3_nt: TGTGCCAGCAGCTCAAGCTCTGGGGCGGGTAAGGCTGAAGCTTTCTTT
j_call: TRBJ1-5; v_call: TRBV6-6; d_call: -; clone_size: -; cdr3_aa: CASNSYSNQPQHF; cdr3_nt: TGTGCCAGCAACAGTTATAGCAATCAGCCCCAGCATTTT
j_call: TRBJ1-1; v_call: TRBV9; d_call: -; clone_size: -; cdr3_aa: CASAGHTDTEAFF; cdr3_nt: TGTGCCAGCGCCGGGCATACCGACACTGAAGCTTTCTTT
j_call: TRBJ2-6; v_call: TRBV19; d_call: -; clone_size: -; cdr3_aa: CASSIRALTF; cdr3_nt: TGTGCCAGTAGTATCCGGGCGCTGACTTTC
j_call: TRBJ1-1; v_call: TRBV7-8; d_call: -; clone_size: many; cdr3_aa: CASSLELLNTEAFF; cdr3_nt: TGTGCCAGCAGCTTAGAACTACTTAACACTGAAGCTTTCTTT
j_call: TRBJ2-5; v_call: TRBV9; d_call: -; clone_size: many; cdr3_aa: CASSVVGAEETQYF; cdr3_nt: TGTGCCAGCAGCGTAGTTGGAGCGGAGGAGACCCAGTACTTC
j_call: TRBJ1-2; v_call: TRBV5-1; d_call: -; clone_size: -; cdr3_aa: CASSSIGADLNYGYTF; cdr3_nt: TGCGCCAGCAGCTCGATCGGGGCAGATCTTAACTATGGCTACACCTTC
j_call: TRBJ2-7; v_call: TRBV9; d_call: TRBD1; clone_size: -; cdr3_aa: CASSVGTVSGEQYF; cdr3_nt: TGTGCCAGCAGCGTCGGGACAGTTTCAGGCGAGCAGTACTTC
j_call: TRBJ2-5; v_call: TRBV5-6; d_call: -; clone_size: few; cdr3_aa: CASSLVQGAETQYF; cdr3_nt: TGTGCCAGCAGCTTGGTGCAAGGCGCAGAGACCCAGTACTTC
j_call: TRBJ1-2; v_call: TRBV11-2; d_call: -; clone_size: few; cdr3_aa: CASSKQVANYGYTF; cdr3_nt: TGTGCCAGCAGTAAACAGGTAGCTAACTATGGCTACACCTTC
j_call: TRBJ1-5; v_call: TRBV9; d_call: -; clone_size: many; cdr3_aa: CASSGWAGQPQHF; cdr3_nt: TGTGCCAGCAGCGGGTGGGCAGGTCAGCCCCAGCATTTT
j_call: TRBJ1-1; v_call: TRBV7-3; d_call: -; clone_size: -; cdr3_aa: CASSFTGETEAFF; cdr3_nt: TGTGCCAGCAGCTTCACCGGGGAAACTGAAGCTTTCTTT
j_call: TRBJ2-5; v_call: TRBV7-8; d_call: -; clone_size: many; cdr3_aa: CASSLRLAEETQYF; cdr3_nt: TGTGCCAGCAGCTTACGGCTAGCAGAAGAGACCCAGTACTTC
j_call: TRBJ1-5; v_call: TRBV9; d_call: -; clone_size: -; cdr3_aa: CASSSGGGAAQPQHF; cdr3_nt: TGTGCCAGCAGCTCCGGTGGGGGGGCAGCTCAGCCCCAGCATTTT
j_call: TRBJ1-1; v_call: TRBV19; d_call: TRBD1; clone_size: many; cdr3_aa: CASNDRGRGDTEAFF; cdr3_nt: TGTGCCAGTAATGACAGGGGGCGAGGGGACACTGAAGCTTTCTTT
j_call: TRBJ2-7; v_call: TRBV2; d_call: TRBD2; clone_size: many; cdr3_aa: CASATHGTIYEQYF; cdr3_nt: TGTGCCAGCGCTACACACGGGACTATCTACGAGCAGTACTTC
j_call: TRBJ2-2; v_call: TRBV4-1; d_call: TRBD2; clone_size: -; cdr3_aa: CASSPAGEGELFF; cdr3_nt: TGCGCCAGCAGCCCAGCGGGAGAGGGGGAGCTGTTTTTT
j_call: TRBJ2-7; v_call: TRBV7-8; d_call: TRBD1; clone_size: -; cdr3_aa: CASSTQPGQDYEQYF; cdr3_nt: TGTGCCAGCAGCACCCAGCCGGGACAGGACTACGAGCAGTACTTC
j_call: TRBJ1-5; v_call: TRBV20-1; d_call: TRBD1; clone_size: -; cdr3_aa: CSALLTGEDQPQHF; cdr3_nt: TGCAGTGCTCTCCTTACAGGGGAGGATCAGCCCCAGCATTTT
j_call: TRBJ1-1; v_call: TRBV7-2; d_call: -; clone_size: -; cdr3_aa: CASGYTNTEAFF; cdr3_nt: TGTGCCAGCGGCTACACGAACACTGAAGCTTTCTTT
j_call: TRBJ2-5; v_call: TRBV7-2; d_call: -; clone_size: -; cdr3_aa: CASSLVGLTQETQYF; cdr3_nt: TGTGCCAGCAGCTTGGTAGGCCTAACCCAAGAGACCCAGTACTTC
j_call: TRBJ1-2; v_call: TRBV11-1; d_call: TRBD1; clone_size: -; cdr3_aa: CASPGQGSYGYTF; cdr3_nt: TGTGCCAGTCCGGGACAGGGAAGCTATGGCTACACCTTC
j_call: TRBJ1-2; v_call: TRBV2; d_call: TRBD1; clone_size: few; cdr3_aa: CASSEAGQVDGYTF; cdr3_nt: TGTGCCAGCAGTGAAGCGGGACAGGTGGATGGCTACACCTTC
j_call: TRBJ2-5; v_call: TRBV29-1; d_call: TRBD2; clone_size: -; cdr3_aa: CSGAGGGTGETQYF; cdr3_nt: TGCAGCGGGGCGGGGGGTGGAACCGGGGAGACCCAGTACTTC
j_call: TRBJ2-7; v_call: TRBV10-3; d_call: TRBD1; clone_size: -; cdr3_aa: CASSEDAGGSYEQYF; cdr3_nt: TGTGCCAGCAGTGAAGATGCAGGGGGCTCCTACGAACAGTACTTC
j_call: TRBJ1-1; v_call: TRBV7-2; d_call: TRBD1; clone_size: -; cdr3_aa: CASTSLGRTGRTETFF; cdr3_nt: TGTGCCAGCACCAGCTTAGGTCGGACAGGGAGGACTGAAACTTTCTTT
j_call: TRBJ2-7; v_call: TRBV2; d_call: TRBD1; clone_size: -; cdr3_aa: CASSPDGPGQGADEQYF; cdr3_nt: TGTGCCAGCAGCCCTGACGGCCCGGGACAGGGGGCGGACGAGCAGTACTTC
j_call: TRBJ2-2; v_call: TRBV5-1; d_call: TRBD1; clone_size: few; cdr3_aa: CASSLDREGTELFF; cdr3_nt: TGCGCCAGCAGCCTCGACAGGGAAGGAACGGAGCTGTTTTTT
j_call: TRBJ1-1; v_call: TRBV9; d_call: -; clone_size: -; cdr3_aa: CASSVAAGMNTEAFF; cdr3_nt: TGTGCCAGCAGCGTAGCCGCTGGTATGAACACTGAAGCTTTCTTT
j_call: TRBJ1-2; v_call: TRBV6-1; d_call: -; clone_size: few; cdr3_aa: CASSYEQVPYGYTF; cdr3_nt: TGTGCCAGCAGTTACGAACAGGTCCCCTATGGCTACACCTTC
j_call: TRBJ2-7; v_call: TRBV3-1; d_call: TRBD1; clone_size: few; cdr3_aa: CASSLFPGQSYEQYF; cdr3_nt: TGTGCCAGCAGCCTCTTCCCGGGACAGTCCTACGAGCAGTACTTC
j_call: TRBJ2-7; v_call: TRBV5-1; d_call: TRBD1; clone_size: many; cdr3_aa: CASKAGGGLYEQYF; cdr3_nt: TGCGCCAGCAAAGCAGGGGGTGGCCTATACGAGCAGTACTTC
j_call: TRBJ2-5; v_call: TRBV24-1; d_call: -; clone_size: many; cdr3_aa: CATGRTQYF; cdr3_nt: TGTGCCACCGGGAGGACCCAGTACTTC